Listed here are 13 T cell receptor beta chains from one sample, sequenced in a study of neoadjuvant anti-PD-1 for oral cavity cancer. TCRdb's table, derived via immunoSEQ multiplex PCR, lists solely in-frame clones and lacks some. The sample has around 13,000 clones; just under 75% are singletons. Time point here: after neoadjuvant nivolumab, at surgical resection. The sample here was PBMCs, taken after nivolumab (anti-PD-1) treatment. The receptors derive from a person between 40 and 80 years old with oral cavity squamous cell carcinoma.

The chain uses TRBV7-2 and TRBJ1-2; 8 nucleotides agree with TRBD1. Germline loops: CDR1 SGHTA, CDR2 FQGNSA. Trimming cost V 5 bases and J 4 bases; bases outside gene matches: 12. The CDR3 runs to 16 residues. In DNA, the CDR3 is TGTGCCAGCAGCCCCCCGTGGCAGGGGGCTATCTATGGCTACACCTTC. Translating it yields CASSPPWQGAIYGYTF.

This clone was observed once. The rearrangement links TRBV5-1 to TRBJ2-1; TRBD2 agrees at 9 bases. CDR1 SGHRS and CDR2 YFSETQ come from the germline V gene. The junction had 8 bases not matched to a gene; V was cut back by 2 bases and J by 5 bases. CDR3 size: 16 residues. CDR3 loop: CASSLLAGGGHNEQFF. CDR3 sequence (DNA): TGCGCCAGCAGCTTATTGGCGGGAGGGGGACACAATGAGCAGTTCTTC. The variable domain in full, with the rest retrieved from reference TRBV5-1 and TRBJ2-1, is KAGVTQTPRYLIKTRGQQVTLSCSPISGHRSVSWYQQTPGQGLQFLFEYFSETQRNKGNFPGRFSGRQFSNSRSEMNVSTLELGDSALYLCASSLLAGGGHNEQFFGPGTRLTVL.

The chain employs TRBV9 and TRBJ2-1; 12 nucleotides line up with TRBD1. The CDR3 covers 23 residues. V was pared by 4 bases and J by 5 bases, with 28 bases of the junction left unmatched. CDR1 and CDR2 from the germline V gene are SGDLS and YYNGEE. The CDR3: CASSPLPYPGQGARVGLHNEQFF. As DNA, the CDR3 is TGTGCCAGCAGCCCCCTTCCTTACCCGGGACAGGGGGCAAGGGTGGGGTTGCACAATGAGCAGTTCTTC.

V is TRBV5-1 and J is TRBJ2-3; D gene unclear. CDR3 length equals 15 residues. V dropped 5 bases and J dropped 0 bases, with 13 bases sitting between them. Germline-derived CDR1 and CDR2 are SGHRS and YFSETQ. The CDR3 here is CASRWAPSSTDTQYF. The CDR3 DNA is TGCGCCAGCAGATGGGCACCTTCTAGCACAGATACGCAGTATTTT.

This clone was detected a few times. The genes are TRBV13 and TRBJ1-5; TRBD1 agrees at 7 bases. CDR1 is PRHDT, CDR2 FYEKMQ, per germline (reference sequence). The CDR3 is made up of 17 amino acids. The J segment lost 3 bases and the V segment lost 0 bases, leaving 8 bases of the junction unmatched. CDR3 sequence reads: CASSLGGGDRDNQPQHF. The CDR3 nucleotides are TGTGCCAGCAGCTTAGGAGGAGGAGACAGGGACAATCAGCCCCAGCATTTT.

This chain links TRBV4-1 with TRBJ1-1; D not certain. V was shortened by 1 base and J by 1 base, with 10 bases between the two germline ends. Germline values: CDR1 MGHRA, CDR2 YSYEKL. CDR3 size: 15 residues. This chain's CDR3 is CASSQVPRRNTEAFF. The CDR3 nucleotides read TGCGCCAGCAGCCAAGTACCGAGGAGGAACACTGAAGCTTTCTTT.

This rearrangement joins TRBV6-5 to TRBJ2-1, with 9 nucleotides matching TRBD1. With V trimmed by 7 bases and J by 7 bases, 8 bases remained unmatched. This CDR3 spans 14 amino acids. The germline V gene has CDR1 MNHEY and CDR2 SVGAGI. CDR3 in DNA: TGTGCCAGCAACCCCGGGACAGGGCGGAATGAGCAGTTCTTC. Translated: CASNPGTGRNEQFF.

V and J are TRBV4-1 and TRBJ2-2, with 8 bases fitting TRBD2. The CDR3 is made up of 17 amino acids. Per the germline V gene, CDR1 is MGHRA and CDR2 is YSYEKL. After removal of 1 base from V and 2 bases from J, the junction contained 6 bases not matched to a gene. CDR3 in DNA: TGCGCCAGCAGCCAAGGTCCACTAGCGGCAAACACCGGGGAGCTGTTTTTT. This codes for CASSQGPLAANTGELFF.

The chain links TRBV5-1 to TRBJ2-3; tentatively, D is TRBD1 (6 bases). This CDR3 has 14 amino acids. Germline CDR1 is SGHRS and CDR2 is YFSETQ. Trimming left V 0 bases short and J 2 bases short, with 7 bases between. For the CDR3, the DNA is TGCGCCAGCAGCTTGGGACAGGCCACAGATACGCAGTATTTT. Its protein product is CASSLGQATDTQYF.

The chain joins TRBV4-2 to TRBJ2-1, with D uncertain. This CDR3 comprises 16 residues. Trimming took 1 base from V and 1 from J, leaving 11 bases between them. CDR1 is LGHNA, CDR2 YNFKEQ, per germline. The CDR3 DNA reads TGTGCCAGCAGCCAAGGAGTCACTCCTTCCTACAATGAGCAGTTCTTC. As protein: CASSQGVTPSYNEQFF.

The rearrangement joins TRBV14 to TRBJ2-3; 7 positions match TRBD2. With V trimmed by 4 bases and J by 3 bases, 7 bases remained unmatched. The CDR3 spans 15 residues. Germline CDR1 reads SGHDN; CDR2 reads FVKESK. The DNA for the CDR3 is TGTGCCAGCAGCCTGGGAGGGCCGGTTACAGATACGCAGTATTTT. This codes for CASSLGGPVTDTQYF.

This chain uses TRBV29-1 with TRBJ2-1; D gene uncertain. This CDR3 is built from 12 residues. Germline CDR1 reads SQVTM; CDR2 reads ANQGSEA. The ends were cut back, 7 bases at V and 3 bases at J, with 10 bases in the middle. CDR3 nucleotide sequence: TGCAGCGCCCTGCCCAACTACAATGAGCAGTTCTTC. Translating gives CSALPNYNEQFF.

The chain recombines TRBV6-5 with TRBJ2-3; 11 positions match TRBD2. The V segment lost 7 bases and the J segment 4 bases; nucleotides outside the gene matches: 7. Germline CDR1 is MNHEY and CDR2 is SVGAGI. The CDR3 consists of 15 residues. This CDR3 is CASMASGRQADTQYF. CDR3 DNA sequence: TGTGCCAGCATGGCTAGCGGGAGGCAGGCAGATACGCAGTATTTT.